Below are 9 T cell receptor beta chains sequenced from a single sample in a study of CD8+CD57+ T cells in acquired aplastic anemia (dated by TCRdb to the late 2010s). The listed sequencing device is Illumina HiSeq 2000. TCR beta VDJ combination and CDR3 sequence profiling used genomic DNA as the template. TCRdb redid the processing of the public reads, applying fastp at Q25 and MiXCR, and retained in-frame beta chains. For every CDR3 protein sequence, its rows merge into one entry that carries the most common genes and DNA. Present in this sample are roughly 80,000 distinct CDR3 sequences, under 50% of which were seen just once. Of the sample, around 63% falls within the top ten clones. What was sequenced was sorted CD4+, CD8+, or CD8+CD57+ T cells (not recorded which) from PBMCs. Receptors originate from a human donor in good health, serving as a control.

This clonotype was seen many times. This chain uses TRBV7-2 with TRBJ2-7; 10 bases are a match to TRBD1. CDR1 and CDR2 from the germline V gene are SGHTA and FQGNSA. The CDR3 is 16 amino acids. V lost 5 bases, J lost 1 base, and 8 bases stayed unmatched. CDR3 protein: CASSPHGQGVSYEQYF. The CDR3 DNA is TGTGCCAGCAGCCCCCACGGACAGGGGGTGTCCTACGAGCAGTACTTC.

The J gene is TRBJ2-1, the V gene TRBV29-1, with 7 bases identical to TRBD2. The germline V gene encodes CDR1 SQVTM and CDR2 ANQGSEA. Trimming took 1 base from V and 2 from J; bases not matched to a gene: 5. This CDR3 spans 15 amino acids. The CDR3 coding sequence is TGCAGCGTTGAAGGGGGAGCGGGGACCTACAATGAGCAGTTCTTC. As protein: CSVEGGAGTYNEQFF.

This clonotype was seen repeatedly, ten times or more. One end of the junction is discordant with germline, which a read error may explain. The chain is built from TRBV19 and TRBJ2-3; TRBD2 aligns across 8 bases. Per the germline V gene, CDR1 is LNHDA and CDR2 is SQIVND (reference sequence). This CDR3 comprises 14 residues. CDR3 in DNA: TGTGCCAGTAGCATAGGCGGGGGGACAGATACGCAGTATTTT. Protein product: CASSIGGGTDTQYF.

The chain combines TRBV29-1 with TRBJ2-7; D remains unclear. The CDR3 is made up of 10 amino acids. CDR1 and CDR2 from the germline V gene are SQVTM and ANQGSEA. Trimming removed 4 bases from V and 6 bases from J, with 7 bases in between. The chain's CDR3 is CSVAGVEQYF. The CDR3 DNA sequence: TGCAGCGTTGCTGGGGTCGAGCAGTACTTC.

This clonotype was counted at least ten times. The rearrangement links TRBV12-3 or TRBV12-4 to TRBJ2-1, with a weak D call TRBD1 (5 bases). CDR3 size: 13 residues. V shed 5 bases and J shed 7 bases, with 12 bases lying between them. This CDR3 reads CASSPVRGNEQFF. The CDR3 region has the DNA TGTGCCAGCAGTCCAGTTAGGGGAAATGAGCAGTTCTTC.

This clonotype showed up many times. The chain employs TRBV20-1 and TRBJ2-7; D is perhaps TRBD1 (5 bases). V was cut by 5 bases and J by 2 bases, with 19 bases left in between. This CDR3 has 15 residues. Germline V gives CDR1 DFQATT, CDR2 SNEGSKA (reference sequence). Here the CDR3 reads CSADQSDTSPYEQYF. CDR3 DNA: TGCAGTGCTGACCAATCGGACACCAGCCCCTACGAGCAGTACTTC.

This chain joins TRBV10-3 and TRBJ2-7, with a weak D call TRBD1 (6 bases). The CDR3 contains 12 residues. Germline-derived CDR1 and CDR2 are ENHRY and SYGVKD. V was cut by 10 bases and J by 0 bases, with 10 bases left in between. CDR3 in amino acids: CATQGSSYEQYF. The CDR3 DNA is TGTGCCACTCAGGGGAGCTCCTACGAGCAGTACTTC.

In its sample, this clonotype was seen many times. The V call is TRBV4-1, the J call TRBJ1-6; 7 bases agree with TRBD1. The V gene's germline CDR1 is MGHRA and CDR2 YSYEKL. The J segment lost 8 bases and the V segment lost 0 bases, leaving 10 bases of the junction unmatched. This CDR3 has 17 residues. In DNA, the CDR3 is TGCGCCAGCAGCCAAGATAGGGATGAGACAGGGTATTCACCCCTCCACTTT. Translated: CASSQDRDETGYSPLHF.

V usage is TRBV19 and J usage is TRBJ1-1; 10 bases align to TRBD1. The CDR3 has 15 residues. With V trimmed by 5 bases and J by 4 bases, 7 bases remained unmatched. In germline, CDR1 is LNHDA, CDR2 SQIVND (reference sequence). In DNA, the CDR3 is TGTGCCAGTAGTGAAACCGGGACAGGGGCCACTGAAGCTTTCTTT. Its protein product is CASSETGTGATEAFF.